These 20 T cell receptor beta chains were sequenced from one sample in a study of T-cell memory formation after mild COVID-19. TCRdb processed the 5' RACE reads anew with MiXCR; each CDR3 protein has one entry. The sample has 150,000 to 200,000 distinct CDR3 sequences, around 30% seen once. Sequenced: PBMCs or a T cell subset sorted from them (not recorded which). The receptors here all came from an adult woman who had mild COVID-19 (a few samples of this study predate the infection). Cell type and time point are not known.

This clonotype has only a few counts. CDR3 bases: TGTGCCAGTAGTAAGGGGGAGACCCAGTACTTC. Encoded protein: CASSKGETQYF. This sequence joins TRBV19 and TRBJ2-5; a possible D gene is TRBD1 (5 bases). The CDR3 is 11 amino acids. The germline V and J ends were trimmed by 4 bases and 5 bases, with 5 bases remaining between them. Germline V CDR1 and CDR2: LNHDA, SQIVND (reference sequence).

This clonotype has a handful of counts. The chain employs TRBV11-3 and TRBJ2-5; D uncertain. V lost 1 base and J 0 bases, leaving 12 bases between the germline ends. The CDR3 covers 16 residues. Germline values: CDR1 SGHNT, CDR2 YENEEA. The CDR3 DNA sequence: TGTGCCAGCAGCTTAGTTCCCAGACATGACCAAGAGACCCAGTACTTC. This encodes CASSLVPRHDQETQYF.

The genes are TRBV5-4 and TRBJ2-1; TRBD2 aligns across 8 bases. The CDR3 extends over 15 amino acids. After removal of 2 bases from V and 0 bases from J, the junction contained 1 base not matched to a gene. In germline, CDR1 is SGHNT, CDR2 YYREEE (reference sequence). CDR3 DNA: TGTGCCAGCAGCTTTGGGACTAGCTCCTACAATGAGCAGTTCTTC. It encodes CASSFGTSSYNEQFF. The full variable domain, in which reference TRBV5-4 and TRBJ2-1 provide the parts outside the CDR3, is ETGVTQSPTHLIKTRGQQVTLRCSSQSGHNTVSWYQQALGQGPQFIFQYYREEENGRGNFPPRFSGLQFPNYSSELNVNALELDDSALYLCASSFGTSSYNEQFFGPGTRLTVL.

This clonotype was observed a few times. V gene TRBV11-3 combines with J gene TRBJ2-1; possibly TRBD1 or TRBD2 for D (5 bases each). The CDR3 spans 16 residues. In germline, CDR1 is SGHNT, CDR2 YENEEA. Trimming took 5 bases from V and 7 from J, leaving 21 bases between them. CDR3 sequence reads: CASSVISGEGLNEQFF. The CDR3 coding sequence is TGTGCCAGCAGCGTAATCAGCGGCGAGGGGTTGAATGAGCAGTTCTTC. The full variable domain, its missing parts supplied by reference TRBV11-3 and TRBJ2-1, is EAGVVQSPRYKIIEKKQPVAFWCNPISGHNTLYWYLQNLGQGPELLIRYENEEAVDDSQLPKDRFSAERLKGVDSTLKIQPAELGDSAVYLCASSVISGEGLNEQFFGPGTRLTVL.

This clonotype was seen more than once but under ten times. The J gene is TRBJ2-3, the V gene TRBV5-1; no firm D call. The V gene lost 2 bases and the J gene lost 6 bases, with 13 bases spanning the gap. Germline CDR1 is SGHRS and CDR2 is YFSETQ. The CDR3 spans 14 residues. Written as DNA, the CDR3 is TGCGCCAGCAGCTTATTGGCTGGGTCGGATACGCAGTATTTT. Translation gives CASSLLAGSDTQYF.

The V call is TRBV6-2 or TRBV6-3, the J call TRBJ2-3, with a possible D match to TRBD2 (5 bases). V shed 5 bases and J shed 2 bases, with 14 bases lying between them. Germline V lookup: CDR1 MNHEY, CDR2 SVGEGT. The CDR3 spans 15 residues. For the CDR3, the DNA is TGTGCCAGCAGTAACCCCCGAGCGGTCACAGATACGCAGTATTTT. Translated: CASSNPRAVTDTQYF.

The CDR3 nucleotides are TGCGCCAGCAGCCTAGAAACCGGGACAGTCTATGGCTACACCTTC. This translates into CASSLETGTVYGYTF. The chain links TRBV4-1 to TRBJ1-2; 7 bases match TRBD1. The CDR3 contains 15 residues. Germline CDR1 is MGHRA and CDR2 is YSYEKL. V trimming: 4 bases; J trimming: 4 bases; junction bases outside the gene matches: 9.

The chain links TRBV12-3 or TRBV12-4 to TRBJ2-5, with 12 bases lining up with TRBD2. The CDR3 has 15 residues. Unmatched junction bases numbered 7, after V lost 6 bases and J lost 5 bases. As DNA, the CDR3 is TGTGCCAGCAGCCGTCGGACTAGCGGGACGGAGACCCAGTACTTC. Translation gives CASSRRTSGTETQYF.

This clonotype has at least ten counts. The chain has TRBV20-1 and TRBJ1-1; D perhaps matches TRBD1 (6 bases). V dropped 0 bases and J dropped 7 bases, with 9 bases sitting between them. Germline V gene data show CDR1 as DFQATT and CDR2 as SNEGSKA (reference sequence). The CDR3 runs to 12 residues. CDR3 nucleotides: TGCAGTGCTAGAGAGGACAGACATGAAGCTTTCTTT. Its translation is CSAREDRHEAFF.

About this clonotype: It is likely a read error, because the conserved phenylalanine at the end of the CDR3 is missing. The genes are TRBV9 and TRBJ2-5; 13 bases are a match to TRBD2. Trimming removed 3 bases from V and 5 bases from J; junction bases left unmatched: 4. This CDR3 has 15 amino acids. Per germline, CDR1 SGDLS and CDR2 YYNGEE. CDR3 coding DNA: TGTGCCAGCAGCGAGGGACTAGCGGGATCCGAGACCCAGTACATC. Its translation is CASSEGLAGSETQYI.

A few counts support this clonotype. V gene TRBV10-2 combines with J gene TRBJ2-1; no definite D call. The CDR3 sequence is 15 residues long. Germline assignment: CDR1 WSHSY and CDR2 SAAADI. V lost 5 bases and J 5 bases, leaving 16 bases between the germline ends. CDR3 protein: CASSRPGLDHNEQFF. The CDR3 coding sequence is TGCGCCAGCAGTAGACCCGGGCTAGACCACAATGAGCAGTTCTTC.

The rearrangement uses TRBV19 and TRBJ2-1; 8 bases are a match to TRBD2. The CDR3 extends over 14 amino acids. With 7 bases clipped from V and 7 bases from J, the junction kept 9 bases outside the gene matches. Per germline, CDR1 LNHDA and CDR2 SQIVND (reference sequence). The CDR3 DNA reads as TGTGCCAGTACAGCAGCGGGAGTTAGGAATGAGCAGTTCTTC. Translating it yields CASTAAGVRNEQFF.

In its sample, this clonotype was seen a few times. The genes are TRBV12-3 or TRBV12-4 and TRBJ2-3; D may correspond to TRBD1 or TRBD2 (5 bases each). This CDR3 contains 16 residues. V was shortened by 3 bases and J by 5 bases, with 18 bases between the two germline ends. The CDR3 bases are TGTGCCAGCAGTTTCGGGGCTAGTAAGCTTAGAGATACGCAGTATTTT. Residues: CASSFGASKLRDTQYF.

This clonotype was seen only a few times. The gene calls are TRBV5-1 and TRBJ2-3; 7 positions agree with TRBD1. The CDR3 has 14 amino acids. Trimming cost V 2 bases and J 4 bases; bases outside gene matches: 4. CDR1 is SGHRS, CDR2 YFSETQ, per germline. CDR3 residues: CASSFGRGSDTQYF. CDR3 bases: TGCGCCAGCAGCTTTGGCAGGGGGTCAGATACGCAGTATTTT.

A few counts support this clonotype. This chain connects TRBV11-3 to TRBJ2-3; unclear D gene. Trimming cost V 1 base and J 2 bases, with 4 bases left between them. Germline V gene sequence: CDR1 SGHNT, CDR2 YENEEA. CDR3 size: 13 residues. In DNA form, the CDR3 reads TGTGCCAGCAGCTTAGTGCCCACAGATACGCAGTATTTT. Translating gives CASSLVPTDTQYF.

The chain is built from TRBV7-9 and TRBJ2-3, with 9 positions matching TRBD2. CDR3 length: 15 amino acids. Germline V gene lookup returns CDR1 SEHNR and CDR2 FQNEAQ (reference sequence). V shed 5 bases, J shed 4 bases, and the junction held 7 bases outside the gene matches. For the CDR3, the DNA is TGTGCCAGCAGCCGCGGGACTAGCTCTGCAGATACGCAGTATTTT. Residues: CASSRGTSSADTQYF.

This chain joins TRBV6-4 and TRBJ1-1; no definite D call. Germline V gene data show CDR1 as MRHNA and CDR2 as SNTAGT. There are 12 residues in the CDR3. V was cut by 8 bases and J by 3 bases, with 10 bases left in between. Here the CDR3 DNA reads TGTGCCAGCGCCAGTGGGTACACTGAAGCTTTCTTT. Translation: CASASGYTEAFF.

The chain uses TRBV5-1 and TRBJ2-1, with 9 bases identical to TRBD2. Germline trimming cut 4 bases from V and 4 bases from J; bases unmatched to any gene: 6. CDR3 length: 15 residues. CDR1 and CDR2 from the germline V gene are SGHRS and YFSETQ. This chain's CDR3 is CASSAAGGQYNEQFF. CDR3 DNA: TGCGCCAGCAGCGCGGCGGGGGGGCAGTACAATGAGCAGTTCTTC.

The gene calls are TRBV20-1 and TRBJ2-4; 7 bases match TRBD1. V trimming: 1 base; J trimming: 3 bases; junction bases outside the gene matches: 6. The CDR3 totals 15 residues. Germline V lookup: CDR1 DFQATT, CDR2 SNEGSKA (reference sequence). For the CDR3, the DNA is TGCAGTGCTAGAGTGGTAGGGGGCGACAAAAACATTCAGTACTTC. Translating it yields CSARVVGGDKNIQYF.

This chain links TRBV5-6 with TRBJ2-5; the D gene is possibly TRBD1 (6 bases). V lost 2 bases to trimming and J lost 1 base, with 9 bases between them. The germline gives CDR1 SGHDT, CDR2 YYEEEE. The CDR3 sequence is 14 residues long. The CDR3 DNA is TGTGCCAGCAGCTTCAGGGGCTTCCAAGAGACCCAGTACTTC. Its translation: CASSFRGFQETQYF. Using reference TRBV5-6 and TRBJ2-5 for the parts outside the CDR3, the full variable domain is DAGVTQSPTHLIKTRGQQVTLRCSPKSGHDTVSWYQQALGQGPQFIFQYYEEEERQRGNFPDRFSGHQFPNYSSELNVNALLLGDSALYLCASSFRGFQETQYFGPGTRLLVL.